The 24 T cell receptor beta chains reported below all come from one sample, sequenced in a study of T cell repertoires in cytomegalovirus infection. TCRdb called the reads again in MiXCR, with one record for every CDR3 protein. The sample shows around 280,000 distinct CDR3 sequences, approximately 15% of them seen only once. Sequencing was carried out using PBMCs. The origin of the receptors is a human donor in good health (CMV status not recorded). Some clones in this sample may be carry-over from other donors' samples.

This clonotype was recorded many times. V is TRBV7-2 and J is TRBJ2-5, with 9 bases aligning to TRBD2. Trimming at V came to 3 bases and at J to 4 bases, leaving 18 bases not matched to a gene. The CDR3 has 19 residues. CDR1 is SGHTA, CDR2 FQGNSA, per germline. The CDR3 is CASSLMGWVSGSLGETQYF. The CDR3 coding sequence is TGTGCCAGCAGCTTGATGGGATGGGTTAGCGGGAGCTTGGGAGAGACCCAGTACTTC.

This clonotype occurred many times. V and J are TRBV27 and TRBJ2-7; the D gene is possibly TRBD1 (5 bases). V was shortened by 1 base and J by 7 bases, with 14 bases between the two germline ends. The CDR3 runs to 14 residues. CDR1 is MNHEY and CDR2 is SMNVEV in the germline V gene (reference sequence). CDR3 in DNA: TGTGCCAGCAGTTTATTGGGGCGTCGGAAAGAGCAGTACTTC. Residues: CASSLLGRRKEQYF.

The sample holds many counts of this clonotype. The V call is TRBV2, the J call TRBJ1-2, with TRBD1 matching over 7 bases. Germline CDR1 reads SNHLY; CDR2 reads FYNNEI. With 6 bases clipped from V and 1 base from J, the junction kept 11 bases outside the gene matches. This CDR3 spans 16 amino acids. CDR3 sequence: CASRTSDREINYGYTF. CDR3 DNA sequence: TGTGCCAGCAGGACCTCCGACAGGGAAATTAACTATGGCTACACCTTC.

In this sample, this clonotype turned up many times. The CDR3 here is CASSFVESWVTGELFF. The CDR3 DNA reads as TGTGCCAGCAGTTTCGTTGAGTCGTGGGTCACCGGGGAGCTGTTTTTT. The V and J genes are TRBV28 and TRBJ2-2, with D unclear. The ends were cut back, 3 bases at V and 4 bases at J, with 15 bases in the middle. Germline loops: CDR1 MDHEN, CDR2 SYDVKM. The CDR3 sequence is 16 residues long.

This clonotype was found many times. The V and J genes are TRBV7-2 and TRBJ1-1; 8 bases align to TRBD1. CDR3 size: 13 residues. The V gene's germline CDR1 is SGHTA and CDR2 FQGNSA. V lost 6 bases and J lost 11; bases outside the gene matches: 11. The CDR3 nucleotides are TGTGCCAGCAGTCCAACTACAACAGGGGGGGCTTTCTTT. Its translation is CASSPTTTGGAFF.

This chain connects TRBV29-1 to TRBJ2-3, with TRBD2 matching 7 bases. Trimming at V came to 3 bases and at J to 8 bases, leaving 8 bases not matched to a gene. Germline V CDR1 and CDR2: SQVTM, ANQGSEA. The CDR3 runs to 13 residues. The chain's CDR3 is CSVEGSTSATQYF. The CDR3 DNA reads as TGCAGCGTTGAGGGATCCACTAGCGCTACGCAGTATTTT.

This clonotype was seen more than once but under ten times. The CDR3: CASSFGPGELFF. The CDR3 nucleotides read TGTGCCAGCAGCTTCGGCCCCGGGGAGCTGTTTTTT. This chain connects TRBV5-5 to TRBJ2-2; D is unresolved. Trimming cost V 2 bases and J 6 bases, with 5 bases left between them. Germline CDR1 reads SGHKS; CDR2 reads YYEKEE (reference sequence). There are 12 residues in the CDR3.

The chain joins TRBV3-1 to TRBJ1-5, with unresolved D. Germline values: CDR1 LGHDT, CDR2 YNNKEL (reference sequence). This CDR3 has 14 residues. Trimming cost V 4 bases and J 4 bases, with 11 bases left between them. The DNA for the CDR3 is TGTGCCAGCAGCCGCGAAGGGAGGAATCAGCCCCAGCATTTT. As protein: CASSREGRNQPQHF.

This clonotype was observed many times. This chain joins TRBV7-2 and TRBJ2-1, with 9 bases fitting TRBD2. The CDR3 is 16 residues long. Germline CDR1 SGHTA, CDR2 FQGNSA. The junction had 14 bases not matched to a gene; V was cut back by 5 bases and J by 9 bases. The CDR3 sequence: CASSPPGLAGLGEQFF. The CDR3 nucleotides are TGTGCCAGCAGCCCACCAGGGCTAGCGGGGCTAGGTGAGCAGTTCTTC. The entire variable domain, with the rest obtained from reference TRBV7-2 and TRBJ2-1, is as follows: GAGVSQSPSNKVTEKGKDVELRCDPISGHTALYWYRQSLGQGLEFLIYFQGNSAPDKSGLPSDRFSAERTGGSVSTLTIQRTQQEDSAVYLCASSPPGLAGLGEQFFGPGTRLTVL.

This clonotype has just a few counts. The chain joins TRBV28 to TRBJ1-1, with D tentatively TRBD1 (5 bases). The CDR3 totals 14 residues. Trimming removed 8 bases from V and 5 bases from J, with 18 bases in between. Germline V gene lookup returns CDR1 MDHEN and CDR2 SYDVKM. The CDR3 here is CASRQGPTDTEAFF. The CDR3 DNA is TGTGCCAGCCGTCAGGGACCCACGGATACTGAAGCTTTCTTT.

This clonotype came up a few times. The CDR3 here is CSAMTAYEQYF. In DNA, the CDR3 is TGCAGCGCCATGACAGCCTACGAGCAGTACTTC. The chain links TRBV29-1 to TRBJ2-7; maybe TRBD1 (5 bases). V shed 7 bases and J shed 2 bases, with 9 bases lying between them. CDR3 size: 11 residues. CDR1 and CDR2 (germline): SQVTM, ANQGSEA.

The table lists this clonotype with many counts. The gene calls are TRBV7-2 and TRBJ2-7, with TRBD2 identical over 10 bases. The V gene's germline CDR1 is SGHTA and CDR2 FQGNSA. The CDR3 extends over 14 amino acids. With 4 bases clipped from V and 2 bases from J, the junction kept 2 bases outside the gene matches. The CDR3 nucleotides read TGTGCCAGCAGCTCTACTAGCGGGACCTACGAGCAGTACTTC. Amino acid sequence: CASSSTSGTYEQYF.

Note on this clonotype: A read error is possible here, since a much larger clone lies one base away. CDR3 amino acids: CASSLDLSNPGGWYVYTF. DNA for the CDR3: TGCGCCAGCAGCTTGGATTTGAGCAATCCCGGGGGATGGTATGTCTACACCTTC. This rearrangement joins TRBV5-1 to TRBJ1-2; maybe TRBD1 (5 bases). Germline-derived CDR1 and CDR2 are SGHRS and YFSETQ. The CDR3 is 18 amino acids.

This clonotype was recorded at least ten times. The CDR3 coding sequence is TGTGCCATCAGAGGGGTTTTCACCGGGGAGCTGTTTTTT. Translated: CAIRGVFTGELFF. The V and J genes are TRBV10-3 and TRBJ2-2; perhaps TRBD1 as D (5 bases). The germline V and J ends were trimmed by 6 bases and 4 bases, with 9 bases remaining between them. Germline lookup yields CDR1 ENHRY and CDR2 SYGVKD. The CDR3 is 13 amino acids.

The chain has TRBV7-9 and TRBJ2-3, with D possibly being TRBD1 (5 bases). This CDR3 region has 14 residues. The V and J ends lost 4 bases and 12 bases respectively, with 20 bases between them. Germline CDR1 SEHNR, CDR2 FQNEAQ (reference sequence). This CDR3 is CASSYEGATRSQYF. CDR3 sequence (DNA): TGTGCCAGCAGCTATGAAGGGGCGACCCGCTCTCAGTATTTT.

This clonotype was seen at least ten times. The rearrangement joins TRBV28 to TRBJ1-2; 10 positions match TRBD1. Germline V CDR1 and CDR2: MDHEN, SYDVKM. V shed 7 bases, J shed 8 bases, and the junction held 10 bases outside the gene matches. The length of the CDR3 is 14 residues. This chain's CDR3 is CASMPQTGGKGYTF. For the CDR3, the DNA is TGTGCCAGCATGCCCCAGACAGGGGGCAAAGGCTACACCTTC.

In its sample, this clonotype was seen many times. CDR3 in DNA: TGTGCCAGCAGCTTAGTTGGGACAGTTAGCACAGATACGCAGTATTTT. Translating gives CASSLVGTVSTDTQYF. The chain couples TRBV7-2 to TRBJ2-3, with 7 bases fitting TRBD1. This CDR3 is built from 16 residues. The V gene's germline CDR1 is SGHTA and CDR2 FQGNSA. The V and J ends lost 1 base and 0 bases, in that order; junction bases with no gene match: 4.

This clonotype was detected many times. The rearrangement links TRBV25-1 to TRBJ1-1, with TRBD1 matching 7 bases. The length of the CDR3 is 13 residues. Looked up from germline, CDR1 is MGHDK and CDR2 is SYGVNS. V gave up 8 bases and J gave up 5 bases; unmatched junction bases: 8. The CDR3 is CASARGVGTEAFF. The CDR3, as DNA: TGTGCCAGCGCCAGGGGGGTTGGAACTGAAGCTTTCTTT.

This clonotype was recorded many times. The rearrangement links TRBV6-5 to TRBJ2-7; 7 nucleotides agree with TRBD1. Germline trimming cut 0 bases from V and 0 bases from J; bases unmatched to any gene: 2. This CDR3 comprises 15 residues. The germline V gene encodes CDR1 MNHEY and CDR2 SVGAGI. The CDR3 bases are TGTGCCAGCAGTTACTCCAGGGACAGCTCCTACGAGCAGTACTTC. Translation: CASSYSRDSSYEQYF.

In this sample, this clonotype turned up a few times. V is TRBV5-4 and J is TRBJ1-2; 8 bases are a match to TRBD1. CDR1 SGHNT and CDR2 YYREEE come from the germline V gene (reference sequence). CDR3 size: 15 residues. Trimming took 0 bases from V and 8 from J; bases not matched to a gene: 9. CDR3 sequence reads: CASSLALAGGEGYTF. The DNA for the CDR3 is TGTGCCAGCAGCTTGGCCCTAGCAGGGGGCGAAGGCTACACCTTC.

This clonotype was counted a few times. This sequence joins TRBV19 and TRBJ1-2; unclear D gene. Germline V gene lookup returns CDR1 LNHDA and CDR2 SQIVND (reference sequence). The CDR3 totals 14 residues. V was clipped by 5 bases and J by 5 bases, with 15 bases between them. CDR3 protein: CASSPRTSLYGYTF. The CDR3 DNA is TGTGCCAGTAGTCCCCGAACGTCGTTATATGGCTACACCTTC.

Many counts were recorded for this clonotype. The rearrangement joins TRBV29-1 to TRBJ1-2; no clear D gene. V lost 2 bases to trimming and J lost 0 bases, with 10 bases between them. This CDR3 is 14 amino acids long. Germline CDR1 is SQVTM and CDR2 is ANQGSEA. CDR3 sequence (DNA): TGCAGCGTTGAACCGCAGGTCTCTAACTATGGCTACACCTTC. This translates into CSVEPQVSNYGYTF.

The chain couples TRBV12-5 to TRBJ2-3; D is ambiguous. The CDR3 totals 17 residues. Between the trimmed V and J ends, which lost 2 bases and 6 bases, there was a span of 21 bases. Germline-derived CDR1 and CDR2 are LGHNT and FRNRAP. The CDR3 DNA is TGTGCTAGTGGTTTGACCCTCTCCGGCCCCCCCTCGGATACGCAGTATTTT. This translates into CASGLTLSGPPSDTQYF.

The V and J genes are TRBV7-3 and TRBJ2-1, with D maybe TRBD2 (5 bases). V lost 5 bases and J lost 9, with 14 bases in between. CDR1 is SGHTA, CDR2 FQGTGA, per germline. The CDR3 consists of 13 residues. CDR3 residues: CASSTRDHSEQFF. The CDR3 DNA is TGTGCCAGCAGCACGAGGGATCACAGTGAGCAGTTCTTC.